Listed below are T cell receptor beta chains from one sample, sequenced in a study of cytomegalovirus exposure and HLA in healthy donors. Generated by immunoSEQ multiplex PCR, the TCRdb table keeps only in-frame clones and is missing some. Of about 82,000 clones listed, approximately 82% were seen once; the top ten hold under 20%. Specimen: PBMCs. The receptors shown here come from a man aged 65-85 years in good health and CMV-seropositive. The CDR3 runs from the conserved cysteine through the conserved F or W. The order of the fields is CDR3 DNA, CDR3 protein, clone size, V gene, D gene, J gene. D genes are given only for firm matches. Size is omitted from some rows. Given values are once, few, many or a class for expanded clones.

TGTGCCAGCAGCCAACGAGACAGGGGACCCTATGGCTACACCTTC	CASSQRDRGPYGYTF	.	TRBV13	TRBD1	TRBJ1-2
TGTGCCAGCTCACCCGGGACCTACAATGAGCAGTTCTTC	CASSPGTYNEQFF	.	TRBV18	.	TRBJ2-1
TGTGCCAGCGGACGGGGACAGGTGGGTTCACCCCTCCACTTT	CASGRGQVGSPLHF	.	TRBV5-6	TRBD1	TRBJ1-6
TGTGCCAGCAGGGGACAGGGGTACGGAACTGGCTACACCTTC	CASRGQGYGTGYTF	.	TRBV9	TRBD1	TRBJ1-2
TGTGCCAGCAGAGCGTACCAGGGTACAGCCACTGAAGCTTTCTTT	CASRAYQGTATEAFF	.	TRBV2	.	TRBJ1-1
TGTGCCAGCAGGCCCGCCGGGACTTCGAACACCGGGGAGCTGTTTTTT	CASRPAGTSNTGELFF	.	TRBV11-2	.	TRBJ2-2
TGTGCCAGTAGTACCCGGACAGGCTCCGGGACCACTGGGGCCAACGTCCTGACTTTC	CASSTRTGSGTTGANVLTF	.	TRBV19	TRBD1	TRBJ2-6
TGTGCCATCAGTCCCGGGACAGACAATCAGCCCCAGCATTTT	CAISPGTDNQPQHF	.	TRBV10-3	TRBD1	TRBJ1-5
TGTGCCAGCAGCTTGCCCTCAGGGGGCATCACTGAAGCTTTCTTT	CASSLPSGGITEAFF	.	TRBV5-4	TRBD1	TRBJ1-1
TGTGCCAGCACCCCAAATGGGGGCGCGTACGAGCAGTACTTC	CASTPNGGAYEQYF	.	TRBV7-9	.	TRBJ2-7
TGTGCCAGCAGTTCAGGGTCGAACACCGGGGAGCTGTTTTTT	CASSSGSNTGELFF	few	TRBV11-2	.	TRBJ2-2
TGTGCCAGCAGCCAGGACTATCTTAGCACAGATACGCGGTATTTT	CASSQDYLSTDTRYF	.	TRBV7-2	.	TRBJ2-3
TGTGCCAGCAGCTCGGACAGGGGGAGTGAAAAACTGTTTTTT	CASSSDRGSEKLFF	.	TRBV11-2	TRBD1	TRBJ1-4
TGTGCCAGCAGTGAAGACAGGGAAAGGCCCCAGCATTTT	CASSEDRERPQHF	.	TRBV2	.	TRBJ1-5
TGTGCCAGCAGTTGGACAGGGGGCACTGAAGCTTTCTTT	CASSWTGGTEAFF	.	TRBV6-6	TRBD1	TRBJ1-1
TGCGCCAGCAGTGAGGATTTCGGGGGGGGTAGCACAGATACGCAGTATTTT	CASSEDFGGGSTDTQYF	.	TRBV10-1	TRBD2	TRBJ2-3
TGTGCCATCAGTGGGGACAGGGGTACTGGAGAGCAGTACTTC	CAISGDRGTGEQYF	.	TRBV10-3	TRBD1	TRBJ2-7
TGTGCCAGCAGTTCCCGAGGACTAGCCTCAAAGGGGGAGCAGTTCTTC	CASSSRGLASKGEQFF	once	TRBV6-5	TRBD2	TRBJ2-1
TGTGCCAGCAGCTTAGCGCGGGACGGCTCCTACGAGCAGTACTTC	CASSLARDGSYEQYF	.	TRBV7-8	.	TRBJ2-7
TGTGCCAGCAGCGTGGACGGGACAGGGAGACACGAGCAGTACTTC	CASSVDGTGRHEQYF	once	TRBV9	TRBD1	TRBJ2-7
TGTGCCAGCAGCTTGGTAGGCGGGAGCTCCTACGAGCAGTACTTC	CASSLVGGSSYEQYF	.	TRBV5-6	TRBD2	TRBJ2-7
TGTGCCAGCAGCTTATCCCCTAGCGGGAGTACCGAGCAGTACTTC	CASSLSPSGSTEQYF	once	TRBV7-9	TRBD2	TRBJ2-7
TGTGCCAGCAACCCAACAGGGATGAACACTGAAGCTTTCTTT	CASNPTGMNTEAFF	.	TRBV28	.	TRBJ1-1